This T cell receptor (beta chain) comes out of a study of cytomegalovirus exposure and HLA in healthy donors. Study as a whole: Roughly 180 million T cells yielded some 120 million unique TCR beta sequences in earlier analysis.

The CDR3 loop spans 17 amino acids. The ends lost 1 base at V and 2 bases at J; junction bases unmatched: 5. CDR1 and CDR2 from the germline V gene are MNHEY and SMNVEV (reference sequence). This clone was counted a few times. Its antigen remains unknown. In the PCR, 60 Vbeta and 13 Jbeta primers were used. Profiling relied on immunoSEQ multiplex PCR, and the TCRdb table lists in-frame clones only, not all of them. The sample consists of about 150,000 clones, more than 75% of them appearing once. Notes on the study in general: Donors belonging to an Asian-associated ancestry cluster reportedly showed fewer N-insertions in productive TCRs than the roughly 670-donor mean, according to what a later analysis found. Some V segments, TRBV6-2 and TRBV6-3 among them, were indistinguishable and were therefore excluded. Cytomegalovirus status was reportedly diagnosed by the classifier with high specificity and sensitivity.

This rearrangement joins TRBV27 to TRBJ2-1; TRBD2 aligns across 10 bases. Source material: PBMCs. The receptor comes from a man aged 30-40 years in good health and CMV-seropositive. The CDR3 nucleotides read TGTGCCAGCAGTTTATTGCTAGCGGGGGTAGCCTACAATGAGCAGTTCTTC. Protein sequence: CASSLLLAGVAYNEQFF.